These 17 T cell receptor beta chains originate from one sample sequenced in a study of blood T cell repertoires in COVID-19. This table comes from immunoSEQ multiplex PCR, and its TCRdb copy is limited to in-frame clones, with some not included. The table has 130,000 or so clones, roughly 84% seen once. Material: peripheral blood. These receptors all come from a man aged 60 to 69 with acute or convalescent COVID-19.

This chain uses TRBV19 with TRBJ2-1; 9 nucleotides match TRBD2. Germline-derived CDR1 and CDR2 are LNHDA and SQIVND (reference sequence). V lost 7 bases to trimming and J lost 2 bases; unmatched junction nucleotides: 9. CDR3 length: 16 residues. CDR3 coding DNA: TGTGCCAGTACTCACCCCGGACTAGCGACCTACAATGAGCAGTTCTTC. The encoded protein is CASTHPGLATYNEQFF.

The chain joins TRBV2 to TRBJ1-5, with 7 bases matching TRBD1. This CDR3 is 14 amino acids long. Germline V gene lookup returns CDR1 SNHLY and CDR2 FYNNEI. The V and J ends lost 7 bases and 5 bases, in that order; junction bases with no gene match: 8. The CDR3 loop reads CASTSRGAYQPQHF. As DNA, the CDR3 is TGTGCCAGCACTTCCAGGGGGGCCTATCAGCCCCAGCATTTT. Using reference TRBV2 and TRBJ1-5 for the parts outside the CDR3, the full variable domain is EPEVTQTPSHQVTQMGQEVILRCVPISNHLYFYWYRQILGQKVEFLVSFYNNEISEKSEIFDDQFSVERPDGSNFTLKIRSTKLEDSAMYFCASTSRGAYQPQHFGDGTRLSIL.

The gene calls are TRBV5-1 and TRBJ2-7; D ambiguous. With 0 bases removed from V and 2 bases from J, the gap between germline ends came to 9 bases. CDR1 SGHRS and CDR2 YFSETQ come from the germline V gene. The CDR3 is 14 residues long. The CDR3 region is CASSLGASPYEQYF. In DNA, the CDR3 is TGCGCCAGCAGCTTGGGAGCCTCGCCCTACGAGCAGTACTTC.

The chain has TRBV10-3 and TRBJ1-2; 8 positions agree with TRBD1. The germline CDR1 and CDR2 sequences are ENHRY and SYGVKD. Germline trimming cut 2 bases from V and 8 bases from J; bases unmatched to any gene: 7. This CDR3 has 14 residues. The CDR3, as DNA: TGTGCCATCAGTGAGCGTCAGGGGGCAGGGGGCTACACCTTC. Protein sequence: CAISERQGAGGYTF.

The chain has TRBV3-1 (or the pseudogene TRBV3-2) and TRBJ1-2, with D possibly TRBD1 on 6 matching bases. CDR1 and CDR2 from the germline V gene are LGHDT and YNNKEL (reference sequence). The CDR3 consists of 15 residues. The V end was cut by 4 bases, the J end by 6 bases, with 18 bases between. CDR3 in DNA: TGTGCCAGCAGCCTCCAACAGGGTAGCCATAATGGCTACACCTTC. It yields the protein CASSLQQGSHNGYTF.

The chain employs TRBV6-6 and TRBJ1-1, with 7 bases fitting TRBD1. Per germline, CDR1 MNHNY and CDR2 SVGAGI (reference sequence). Trimming took 2 bases from V and 5 from J; bases not matched to a gene: 2. The CDR3 runs 13 residues. CDR3 DNA: TGTGCCAGCAGTTACGCAGGGGGGACTGAAGCTTTCTTT. Amino acids: CASSYAGGTEAFF.

This clone is judged medium-sized. The sample holds other DNA sequences that translate to the same CDR3. The V and J genes are TRBV9 and TRBJ2-1; D is unresolved. Deletions cut 7 bases from V and 2 bases from J, with 4 bases between. This CDR3 has 11 residues. Germline CDR1 and CDR2: SGDLS and YYNGEE. This chain's CDR3 is CASGPYNEQFF. For the CDR3, the DNA is TGTGCCAGCGGGCCCTACAATGAGCAGTTCTTC. Looking up the rest from reference TRBV9 and TRBJ2-1 gives the full variable domain: DSGVTQTPKHLITATGQRVTLRCSPRSGDLSVYWYQQSLDQGLQFLIQYYNGEERAKGNILERFSAQQFPDLHSELNLSSLELGDSALYFCASGPYNEQFFGPGTRLTVL.

V is TRBV3-1 (or the pseudogene TRBV3-2) and J is TRBJ1-6; D is unclear. CDR1 is LGHDT and CDR2 is YNNKEL in the germline V gene (reference sequence). This CDR3 is built from 14 residues. The germline V and J ends were trimmed by 2 bases and 4 bases, with 6 bases remaining between them. This CDR3 reads CASSQRDYNSPLHF. CDR3 sequence (DNA): TGTGCCAGCAGCCAAAGAGATTATAATTCACCCCTCCACTTT.

This chain links TRBV24-1 with TRBJ2-7, with D possibly matching TRBD2 (5 bases). Germline-derived CDR1 and CDR2 are KGHDR and SFDVKD. With 1 base removed from V and 4 bases from J, the gap between germline ends came to 13 bases. The CDR3 sequence is 15 residues long. The chain's CDR3 is CATSDLAVRRYEQYF. The CDR3 coding sequence is TGTGCCACCAGTGATTTAGCGGTTAGAAGGTACGAGCAGTACTTC.

This chain links TRBV9 with TRBJ2-2; D ambiguous. CDR3 length equals 13 residues. V lost 1 base and J lost 5, with 6 bases in between. The germline V gene has CDR1 SGDLS and CDR2 YYNGEE. CDR3 in DNA: TGTGCCAGCAGCGTACAGGAAACCGGGGAGCTGTTTTTT. Its protein product is CASSVQETGELFF.

The chain links TRBV10-3 to TRBJ2-5, with TRBD2 as a possible D gene (6 bases). Trimming took off 7 bases at V and 3 bases at J, with 9 bases between the two ends. The CDR3 totals 12 residues. Germline V gene data show CDR1 as ENHRY and CDR2 as SYGVKD. The chain's CDR3 is CAINSGEETQYF. CDR3 in DNA: TGTGCCATCAACTCGGGAGAAGAGACCCAGTACTTC.

The chain links TRBV29-1 to TRBJ1-3, with a possible D match to TRBD1 (5 bases). CDR1 SQVTM and CDR2 ANQGSEA come from the germline V gene. The CDR3 extends over 14 amino acids. V lost 6 bases to trimming and J lost 1 base, with 13 bases between them. The CDR3 protein is CSVRQTLSGNTIYF. The CDR3 coding sequence is TGCAGCGTACGACAGACCCTTTCTGGAAACACCATATATTTT.

This chain connects TRBV7-2 to TRBJ2-5; TRBD2 matches 13 bases. V shed 1 base, J shed 2 bases, and the junction held 4 bases outside the gene matches. The CDR3 totals 17 residues. Germline CDR1 is SGHTA and CDR2 is FQGNSA. The CDR3 coding sequence is TGTGCCAGCAGCTTAGGGACTAGCGGGGGAGGGCAAGAGACCCAGTACTTC. Translating gives CASSLGTSGGGQETQYF.

The chain recombines TRBV27 with TRBJ2-3, with 8 bases identical to TRBD2. The CDR3 consists of 14 residues. V lost 2 bases, J lost 6 bases, and 4 bases stayed unmatched. CDR1 MNHEY and CDR2 SMNVEV come from the germline V gene (reference sequence). In nucleotides, the CDR3 is TGTGCCAGCAGTTTAACGGGAGGGCCTGATACGCAGTATTTT. Protein: CASSLTGGPDTQYF.

This chain joins TRBV18 and TRBJ2-7; a weak D match, TRBD1 (5 bases). CDR1 and CDR2 (germline): KGHSH, LQKENI. Trimming cost V 0 bases and J 0 bases, with 6 bases left between them. This CDR3 contains 14 residues. This CDR3 reads CASSPPTGSYEQYF. DNA of the CDR3: TGTGCCAGCTCACCACCAACAGGCTCCTACGAGCAGTACTTC.

V is TRBV4-1 and J is TRBJ2-5; unclear D gene. Germline V gene lookup returns CDR1 MGHRA and CDR2 YSYEKL. Trimming left V 9 bases short and J 2 bases short, with 13 bases between. This CDR3 has 13 residues. CDR3 bases: TGCGCCAGTTCTTCTAGGTTTCAAGAGACCCAGTACTTC. Protein product: CASSSRFQETQYF.

The chain links TRBV11-2 to TRBJ2-5; 8 bases agree with TRBD1. With V trimmed by 2 bases and J by 5 bases, 10 bases remained unmatched. The germline gives CDR1 SGHAT, CDR2 FQNNGV. This CDR3 comprises 16 residues. CDR3 loop: CASSLITRTGRETQYF. Here the CDR3 DNA reads TGTGCCAGCAGCTTAATTACTAGGACAGGGAGGGAGACCCAGTACTTC.